The 30 T cell receptor beta chains in this list originate from one sample, sequenced in a study of CD8 T cells in ankylosing spondylitis (dated by TCRdb to the late 2010s). What the work shows at the level of the full study, not this receptor alone: A TCR beta motif of seven or eight highly homologous amino acid variants appeared characteristic of blood from ankylosing spondylitis patients.

Library prep was done by 5' RACE. The listed sequencing device is Illumina HiSeq 2500. The public sequencing data were trimmed at Q25 with fastp and processed into clonotypes with MiXCR by TCRdb, which kept only in-frame beta chains. Entries are consolidated by CDR3 protein sequence, retaining the most common genes and DNA. The sample data list a few hundred thousand distinct CDR3 sequences, and 20% to 25% of these were observed just once. The ten top clones hold roughly 16% of the sample. Their antigen targets remain unknown. Sequenced sample: blood, either unsorted or a sorted T cell fraction (not recorded which). The receptors derive from a male donor with ankylosing spondylitis.

This clonotype showed up just a few times. The chain uses TRBV12-3 or TRBV12-4 and TRBJ2-2, with D possibly TRBD2 on 5 matching bases. The CDR3 totals 13 residues. V lost 3 bases to trimming and J lost 6 bases, with 8 bases between them. The CDR3 spells CASSFRRPGELFF. CDR3 coding DNA: TGTGCCAGCAGTTTTAGGAGGCCCGGGGAGCTGTTTTTT.

This clonotype came up a few times. The rearrangement joins TRBV28 to TRBJ1-1; D remains unclear. Germline CDR1 is MDHEN and CDR2 is SYDVKM. CDR3 length equals 13 residues. V lost 6 bases and J 3 bases, leaving 11 bases between the germline ends. The CDR3: CASRGPDYTEAFF. CDR3 in DNA: TGTGCCAGCAGAGGCCCGGATTACACTGAAGCTTTCTTT.

This clonotype turned up a few times. The chain joins TRBV6-1 to TRBJ2-3; TRBD2 matches at 13 bases. After removal of 5 bases from V and 5 bases from J, the junction contained 7 bases not matched to a gene. The CDR3 totals 16 residues. CDR1 is MNHNS, CDR2 SASEGT, per germline. The CDR3 DNA is TGTGCCAGCAGTATGGGACTAGCGGGAAGAGGAGATACGCAGTATTTT. As protein: CASSMGLAGRGDTQYF.

The V gene is TRBV4-1, the J gene TRBJ2-2; D gene ambiguous. The ends were cut back, 2 bases at V and 1 base at J, with 8 bases in the middle. This CDR3 spans 15 amino acids. CDR1 and CDR2 from the germline V gene are MGHRA and YSYEKL. This chain's CDR3 is CASSQPTRNTGELFF. In nucleotides, the CDR3 is TGCGCCAGCAGCCAACCGACAAGGAACACCGGGGAGCTGTTTTTT.

This clonotype was found a few times. The chain joins TRBV15 to TRBJ2-7, with 8 positions matching TRBD1. Germline V gives CDR1 LNHNV, CDR2 YYDKDF (reference sequence). V shed 0 bases, J shed 7 bases, and the junction held 11 bases outside the gene matches. The length of the CDR3 is 16 residues. The chain's CDR3 is CATSRDYTDRAGEQYF. CDR3 DNA sequence: TGTGCCACCAGCAGAGATTATACGGACAGGGCGGGAGAGCAGTACTTC.

V usage is TRBV6-1 and J usage is TRBJ1-5, with D hard to call. V lost 6 bases, J lost 0 bases, and 12 bases lay in between. This CDR3 region has 15 residues. CDR1 MNHNS and CDR2 SASEGT come from the germline V gene. Here the CDR3 DNA reads TGTGCCAGCAGCATGGACTTTTTTAGCAATCAGCCCCAGCATTTT. Its translation: CASSMDFFSNQPQHF.

This clonotype occurred a few times. V is TRBV7-9 and J is TRBJ2-7; D unclear. Per germline, CDR1 SEHNR and CDR2 FQNEAQ (reference sequence). V shed 3 bases and J shed 0 bases, with 12 bases lying between them. This CDR3 comprises 15 residues. The CDR3 coding sequence is TGTGCCAGCAGCTTGGACGGCCCTCCCTCCTACGAGCAGTACTTC. Its protein product is CASSLDGPPSYEQYF.

This clonotype was observed a few times. The chain recombines TRBV7-9 with TRBJ2-2; TRBD1 might be the D (6 bases). The germline CDR1 and CDR2 sequences are SEHNR and FQNEAQ (reference sequence). The length of the CDR3 is 17 residues. Trimming shortened V by 5 bases and J by 4 bases, and 20 bases separated the two germline ends. CDR3 nucleotide sequence: TGTGCCAGCAGCCCCCCTCGCAGGGGATGGGGCACCGGGGAGCTGTTTTTT. Translating gives CASSPPRRGWGTGELFF.

This clonotype was recorded a few times. This chain connects TRBV5-1 to TRBJ2-5, with D perhaps TRBD2 (5 bases). Germline CDR1 is SGHRS and CDR2 is YFSETQ. The CDR3 runs to 13 residues. The V end was cut by 4 bases, the J end by 1 base, with 8 bases between. DNA of the CDR3: TGCGCCAGCAGCCCGGGGATCCAAGAGACCCAGTACTTC. It codes for CASSPGIQETQYF.

Many counts were recorded for this clonotype. This rearrangement joins TRBV12-3 or TRBV12-4 to TRBJ2-3, with 11 positions matching TRBD2. Trimming removed 6 bases from V and 4 bases from J; junction bases left unmatched: 6. This CDR3 is built from 15 residues. In nucleotides, the CDR3 is TGTGCCAGCAGCCTGACTAGCGGGACTCCAGATACGCAGTATTTT. It specifies CASSLTSGTPDTQYF.

This chain links TRBV20-1 with TRBJ2-7; D unclear. The V end was cut by 2 bases, the J end by 5 bases, with 16 bases between. The CDR3 sequence is 14 residues long. Germline-derived CDR1 and CDR2 are DFQATT and SNEGSKA (reference sequence). The CDR3: CSARSRTDWNEQYF. The DNA of the CDR3 is TGCAGTGCTAGATCGAGGACGGATTGGAACGAGCAGTACTTC.

The chain links TRBV27 to TRBJ1-1; maybe TRBD1 (6 bases). Germline V gives CDR1 MNHEY, CDR2 SMNVEV (reference sequence). This CDR3 region has 14 residues. V lost 7 bases and J 4 bases, leaving 16 bases between the germline ends. In nucleotides, the CDR3 is TGTGCCAGCAAAGCCATCAGGGGCATCACTGAAGCTTTCTTT. Encoded protein: CASKAIRGITEAFF.

In its sample, this clonotype was seen a few times. The genes are TRBV6-2 or TRBV6-3 and TRBJ2-1, with TRBD2 as a possible D gene (5 bases). Trimming took off 6 bases at V and 9 bases at J, with 15 bases between the two ends. CDR1 is MNHEY and CDR2 is SVGEGT in the germline V gene. The CDR3 is 13 amino acids. DNA for the CDR3: TGTGCCAGCAGCCTCGCCAGCAGCGGTGAGCAGTTCTTC. It encodes CASSLASSGEQFF.

J is TRBJ2-7 and V is TRBV18; weak D call: TRBD1 (5 bases). Per the germline V gene, CDR1 is KGHSH and CDR2 is LQKENI. CDR3 length: 13 amino acids. The V gene lost 8 bases and the J gene lost 2 bases, with 13 bases spanning the gap. CDR3 coding DNA: TGTGCCAGCAAATTCGGCAGGGCCTACGAGCAGTACTTC. It specifies CASKFGRAYEQYF. Combining the CDR3 with reference TRBV18 and TRBJ2-7 gives the whole variable domain NAGVMQNPRHLVRRRGQEARLRCSPMKGHSHVYWYRQLPEEGLKFMVYLQKENIIDESGMPKERFSAEFPKEGPSILRIQQVVRGDSAAYFCASKFGRAYEQYFGPGTRLTVT.

This clonotype was detected only a few times. This chain joins TRBV29-1 and TRBJ1-1; 7 bases are shared with TRBD1. The V gene end was trimmed by 6 bases and the J gene end by 4 bases; junction bases not matched to a gene: 11. Germline CDR1 reads SQVTM; CDR2 reads ANQGSEA. This CDR3 is 14 amino acids long. CDR3 protein: CSVEGATEGTEAFF. CDR3 in DNA: TGCAGCGTCGAGGGGGCAACCGAGGGCACTGAAGCTTTCTTT.

This clonotype has just a few counts. The V call is TRBV28, the J call TRBJ2-3; the D call may be TRBD1 or TRBD2 (6 bases each). The germline V and J ends were trimmed by 3 bases and 2 bases, with 15 bases remaining between them. Germline V gene sequence: CDR1 MDHEN, CDR2 SYDVKM. CDR3 length equals 16 residues. DNA for the CDR3: TGTGCCAGCAGTTTCTCGGGGGCCGGCGTCACAGATACGCAGTATTTT. This translates into CASSFSGAGVTDTQYF.

This clonotype was detected only a few times. This chain joins TRBV5-1 and TRBJ2-1, with D possibly matching TRBD2 (6 bases). The CDR3 is 16 residues long. The germline V and J ends were trimmed by 0 bases and 7 bases, with 17 bases remaining between them. Looked up from germline, CDR1 is SGHRS and CDR2 is YFSETQ. DNA for the CDR3: TGCGCCAGCAGCTTGGCACCGGGAGCCACAGGAAATGAGCAGTTCTTC. The encoded protein is CASSLAPGATGNEQFF.

This clonotype turned up a few times. The rearrangement uses TRBV20-1 and TRBJ2-1, with 9 bases lining up with TRBD2. CDR3 length: 15 amino acids. Trimming removed 0 bases from V and 7 bases from J; junction bases left unmatched: 7. Germline CDR1 and CDR2: DFQATT and SNEGSKA (reference sequence). The CDR3 protein is CSARDGGRALNEQFF. Here the CDR3 DNA reads TGCAGTGCTAGAGATGGCGGGAGGGCCCTGAATGAGCAGTTCTTC.

The chain couples TRBV11-2 to TRBJ2-1; D is unclear. CDR1 is SGHAT, CDR2 FQNNGV, per germline. The CDR3 contains 15 residues. Deletions cut 0 bases from V and 5 bases from J, with 11 bases between. The CDR3 sequence is CASSLDSWQNNEQFF. The CDR3 bases are TGTGCCAGCAGCTTAGATAGTTGGCAGAACAATGAGCAGTTCTTC. Together with reference TRBV11-2 and TRBJ2-1, the CDR3 gives the full variable domain: EAGVAQSPRYKIIEKRQSVAFWCNPISGHATLYWYQQILGQGPKLLIQFQNNGVVDDSQLPKDRFSAERLKGVDSTLKIQPAKLEDSAVYLCASSLDSWQNNEQFFGPGTRLTVL.

This clonotype was observed a few times. The V and J genes are TRBV12-3 or TRBV12-4 and TRBJ2-3; D call uncertain. Trimming left V 6 bases short and J 2 bases short, with 6 bases between. The CDR3 consists of 12 residues. The CDR3 region is CASRSSTDTQYF. CDR3 in DNA: TGTGCCAGCAGATCCTCCACAGATACGCAGTATTTT.

This clonotype was recorded many times. V gene TRBV5-1 combines with J gene TRBJ2-5, with TRBD1 matching over 8 bases. There are 15 residues in the CDR3. The V and J ends lost 4 bases and 4 bases, in that order; junction bases with no gene match: 9. Germline lookup yields CDR1 SGHRS and CDR2 YFSETQ. The DNA for the CDR3 is TGCGCCAGCAGCAGACGCGGGGACAGGAGAGAGACCCAGTACTTC. Protein sequence: CASSRRGDRRETQYF.

The chain employs TRBV20-1 and TRBJ1-2; TRBD1 matches 9 bases. Germline trimming cut 6 bases from V and 8 bases from J; bases unmatched to any gene: 7. Germline CDR1 is DFQATT and CDR2 is SNEGSKA (reference sequence). CDR3 size: 12 residues. The CDR3 protein is CSAIGTGLGYTF. CDR3 DNA sequence: TGCAGTGCCATCGGGACAGGGCTGGGCTACACCTTC.

This chain connects TRBV5-1 to TRBJ2-5; D is possibly TRBD1 (5 bases). Germline CDR1 SGHRS, CDR2 YFSETQ. The CDR3 is 15 residues long. V was clipped by 4 bases and J by 5 bases, with 18 bases between them. The CDR3 protein is CASSLLPRPGETQYF. The CDR3 DNA is TGCGCCAGCAGCCTACTACCCCGCCCAGGGGAGACCCAGTACTTC.

This clonotype was seen only a few times. The rearrangement joins TRBV7-2 to TRBJ1-1; D is possibly TRBD1 (5 bases). Germline CDR1 SGHTA, CDR2 FQGNSA. Between the trimmed V and J ends, which lost 1 base and 1 base, there was a span of 7 bases. This CDR3 has 14 residues. CDR3 sequence reads: CASSLDRRNTEAFF. CDR3 DNA sequence: TGTGCCAGCAGCTTAGACAGGAGGAACACTGAAGCTTTCTTT. The full variable domain, with the rest looked up from reference TRBV7-2 and TRBJ1-1, is GAGVSQSPSNKVTEKGKDVELRCDPISGHTALYWYRQSLGQGLEFLIYFQGNSAPDKSGLPSDRFSAERTGGSVSTLTIQRTQQEDSAVYLCASSLDRRNTEAFFGQGTRLTVV.

On this clonotype itself: The CDR3 carries no conserved terminal phenylalanine or tryptophan, so it likely arises from a read error. The rearrangement links TRBV10-3 to TRBJ2-2; 15 bases fit TRBD2. V gave up 5 bases and J gave up 1 base; unmatched junction bases: 8. Per the germline V gene, CDR1 is ENHRY and CDR2 is SYGVKD. The CDR3 is made up of 19 amino acids. The CDR3 DNA reads as TGTGCCATCAGTAACATAGGGACTAGCGGGAGGTTGAACACCGGGGAGCTGTTTCTT. It specifies CAISNIGTSGRLNTGELFL.

The chain joins TRBV12-3 or TRBV12-4 to TRBJ2-1, with a possible D match to TRBD2 (6 bases). V lost 3 bases and J 16 bases, leaving 13 bases between the germline ends. This CDR3 is built from 11 residues. CDR3 in amino acids: CASSLTRSAFF. In DNA form, the CDR3 reads TGTGCCAGCAGTTTGACTAGAAGCGCCTTCTTC.

There are a few counts of this clonotype. Written as DNA, the CDR3 is TGTGCCAGCAGAGACTTGACAGGGTACAATGAGCAGTTCTTC. It yields the protein CASRDLTGYNEQFF. The rearrangement joins TRBV27 to TRBJ2-1; TRBD1 matches at 7 bases. The germline V gene has CDR1 MNHEY and CDR2 SMNVEV (reference sequence). This CDR3 spans 14 amino acids. V lost 6 bases, J lost 4 bases, and 6 bases stayed unmatched.

This clonotype was seen more than once but under ten times. The chain recombines TRBV28 with TRBJ1-2, with D tentatively TRBD1 (5 bases). Germline V lookup: CDR1 MDHEN, CDR2 SYDVKM. The V end was cut by 2 bases, the J end by 5 bases, with 9 bases between. This CDR3 region has 13 residues. CDR3 sequence: CASSLDRIYGYTF. The CDR3 nucleotides are TGTGCCAGCAGTTTAGACAGAATTTATGGCTACACCTTC.

This chain uses TRBV12-3 or TRBV12-4 with TRBJ2-2, with unresolved D. V was trimmed by 4 bases and J by 7 bases, leaving 16 bases between them. The CDR3 runs to 15 residues. CDR3 nucleotide sequence: TGTGCCAGCAGTTCCATCCTACGTACCCGCGGGGAGCTGTTTTTT. This translates into CASSSILRTRGELFF.

This clonotype appeared a few times. This chain links TRBV12-3 or TRBV12-4 with TRBJ1-4; 7 bases are shared with TRBD1. The CDR3 loop spans 15 amino acids. The ends lost 2 bases at V and 3 bases at J; junction bases unmatched: 3. CDR3 sequence (DNA): TGTGCCAGCAGTTTATTCGGGACAGCTAATGAAAAACTGTTTTTT. Encoded protein: CASSLFGTANEKLFF.